These 29 T cell receptor beta chains originate from one sample sequenced in a study of a mutant IDH1 vaccine in newly diagnosed glioma. The sample's time point: week 11, during vaccination. One vaccine dose held 300 ug of mutant IDH1 20-mer peptide and came with topical imiquimod. Assay used: immunoSEQ multiplex PCR; TCRdb lists only in-frame clones, some missing. The repertoire holds 34,000 or so clones, with about 78% as singletons. No antigen has been identified for these receptors. The specimen comprised PBMCs, sampled from a glioma patient whose treatment included an IDH1 peptide vaccine. The receptors come from a man aged 30 to 45 with glioma.

This chain uses TRBV27 with TRBJ2-2, with 12 bases matching TRBD2. The length of the CDR3 is 23 residues. V dropped 7 bases and J dropped 4; count of bases not matched to a gene: 28. Germline V CDR1 and CDR2: MNHEY, SMNVEV (reference sequence). As DNA, the CDR3 is TGTGCCAGCACCAAACGGGGGTCCCGGGACAGGGTCGAACTAGCGGGGGGCACCGGGGAGCTGTTTTTT. This sequence encodes CASTKRGSRDRVELAGGTGELFF.

This chain connects TRBV4-3 to TRBJ1-5; D is unresolved. Germline V gives CDR1 LGHNA, CDR2 YSLEER. Trimming removed 3 bases at V and 0 bases at J, with 9 bases between. The CDR3 loop spans 15 amino acids. CDR3 DNA sequence: TGCGCCAGCAGCCAGCTGTACTATAGCAATCAGCCCCAGCATTTT. Translating it yields CASSQLYYSNQPQHF.

V and J are TRBV5-1 and TRBJ1-1; D is unclear. Germline CDR1 is SGHRS and CDR2 is YFSETQ. V was shortened by 6 bases and J by 3 bases, with 9 bases between the two germline ends. The CDR3 covers 12 residues. This chain's CDR3 is CASMAQDTEAFF. The CDR3 bases are TGCGCCAGCATGGCCCAGGACACTGAAGCTTTCTTT.

This clone was seen just once. V is TRBV29-1 and J is TRBJ1-3, with D maybe TRBD1 (5 bases). V lost 3 bases, J lost 0 bases, and 15 bases lay in between. The CDR3 loop spans 16 amino acids. Germline V gene sequence: CDR1 SQVTM, CDR2 ANQGSEA. CDR3 sequence: CSVDVGPTYSGNTIYF. CDR3 coding DNA: TGCAGCGTTGACGTGGGACCGACGTACTCTGGAAACACCATATATTTT.

The chain recombines TRBV4-1 with TRBJ1-2; no reliable D call. The ends were cut back, 4 bases at V and 5 bases at J, with 17 bases in the middle. The CDR3 is 15 residues long. CDR1 and CDR2 from the germline V gene are MGHRA and YSYEKL. The CDR3 bases are TGCGCCAGCAGCCCTTCGGGTCTTACCCTATATGGCTACACCTTC. It encodes CASSPSGLTLYGYTF.

This chain connects TRBV27 to TRBJ1-1, with D possibly being TRBD1 (6 bases). The CDR3 is 14 residues long. CDR1 and CDR2 from the germline V gene are MNHEY and SMNVEV (reference sequence). Trimming removed 3 bases from V and 1 base from J, with 9 bases in between. The CDR3 sequence is CASSLVRGNTEAFF. CDR3 bases: TGTGCCAGCAGTTTGGTCAGGGGGAACACTGAAGCTTTCTTT.

This CDR3 is CASSLIKGVVYEQYF. As DNA, the CDR3 is TGTGCCAGCAGCTTAATTAAGGGAGTGGTATACGAGCAGTACTTC. The chain is built from TRBV13 and TRBJ2-7; perhaps TRBD2 as D (5 bases). The CDR3 runs 15 residues. Germline V gives CDR1 PRHDT, CDR2 FYEKMQ (reference sequence). The ends were cut back, 2 bases at V and 4 bases at J, with 15 bases in the middle.

This chain joins TRBV7-2 and TRBJ1-5, with D hard to call. This CDR3 region has 14 residues. The germline CDR1 and CDR2 sequences are SGHTA and FQGNSA. V dropped 6 bases and J dropped 4 bases, with 13 bases sitting between them. CDR3 amino acids: CASSFGTLNQPQHF. The CDR3 DNA is TGTGCCAGCAGTTTTGGTACCCTTAATCAGCCCCAGCATTTT.

The chain is built from TRBV13 and TRBJ2-7, with 7 positions matching TRBD2. The CDR3 is 15 residues long. V shed 0 bases, J shed 7 bases, and the junction held 9 bases outside the gene matches. Germline V CDR1 and CDR2: PRHDT, FYEKMQ (reference sequence). The CDR3 nucleotides are TGTGCCAGCAGCTTAGGCCTTACCGGGAGGAGTGAGCAGTACTTC. It encodes CASSLGLTGRSEQYF.

This clone was picked up a small number of times. The chain has TRBV19 and TRBJ2-1; D may match TRBD1 or TRBD2 (5 bases each). Between the trimmed V and J ends, which lost 0 bases and 9 bases, there was a span of 9 bases. CDR3 length: 13 amino acids. Germline V gives CDR1 LNHDA, CDR2 SQIVND (reference sequence). The CDR3 nucleotides are TGTGCCAGTAGTATAGAGGGGGTAGGTGAGCAGTTCTTC. Protein: CASSIEGVGEQFF.

This chain joins TRBV5-1 and TRBJ1-2; 9 positions match TRBD1. This CDR3 has 15 residues. Germline CDR1 SGHRS, CDR2 YFSETQ. V shed 0 bases, J shed 6 bases, and the junction held 6 bases outside the gene matches. As DNA, the CDR3 is TGCGCCAGCAGCTTGGGTCTGGGACAGGGAAATGGCTACACCTTC. It yields the protein CASSLGLGQGNGYTF.

The table lists this clone with a count of one. The chain recombines TRBV4-1 with TRBJ1-6; the D is unclear. The V gene lost 6 bases and the J gene lost 6 bases, with 15 bases spanning the gap. The CDR3 totals 15 residues. The germline CDR1 and CDR2 sequences are MGHRA and YSYEKL. The CDR3: CASRPQGSVNSPLHF. CDR3 DNA sequence: TGCGCCAGCAGACCCCAAGGAAGCGTTAATTCACCCCTCCACTTT.

The chain is built from TRBV4-2 and TRBJ2-1; 13 bases match TRBD2. This CDR3 has 18 residues. V was clipped by 0 bases and J by 9 bases; unmatched bases: 11. The germline gives CDR1 LGHNA, CDR2 YNFKEQ. The CDR3 region is CASSQDGGTSGILAEQFF. The CDR3 DNA sequence: TGTGCCAGCAGCCAAGATGGTGGGACTAGCGGGATCTTGGCTGAGCAGTTCTTC.

The rearrangement uses TRBV14 and TRBJ2-1, with no clear D. The CDR3 is 16 amino acids. V was trimmed by 0 bases and J by 2 bases, leaving 11 bases between them. The germline V gene encodes CDR1 SGHDN and CDR2 FVKESK. CDR3 amino acids: CASSQDEGYTYNEQFF. The CDR3 bases are TGTGCCAGCAGCCAAGATGAAGGGTACACCTACAATGAGCAGTTCTTC. The full variable domain, with the rest looked up from reference TRBV14 and TRBJ2-1, is EAGVTQFPSHSVIEKGQTVTLRCDPISGHDNLYWYRRVMGKEIKFLLHFVKESKQDESGMPNNRFLAERTGGTYSTLKVQPAELEDSGVYFCASSQDEGYTYNEQFFGPGTRLTVL.

CDR3 bases: TGTGCCTGGAGCGGAGCGGACACTGAAGCTTTCTTT. Translation gives CAWSGADTEAFF. The gene calls are TRBV30 and TRBJ1-1; D ambiguous. The CDR3 is made up of 12 amino acids. Germline V lookup: CDR1 GTSNPN, CDR2 SVGIG (reference sequence). The V gene lost 3 bases and the J gene lost 3 bases, with 8 bases spanning the gap.

This clone has a single count. The rearrangement uses TRBV6-5 and TRBJ1-2; D is ambiguous. The CDR3 loop spans 12 amino acids. Trimming cost V 6 bases and J 4 bases, with 9 bases left between them. Looked up from germline, CDR1 is MNHEY and CDR2 is SVGAGI. The CDR3: CASRRTGYGYTF. In DNA form, the CDR3 reads TGTGCCAGCAGAAGAACGGGCTATGGCTACACCTTC.

The chain is built from TRBV13 and TRBJ1-4, with TRBD1 identical over 7 bases. The CDR3 consists of 15 residues. Losses at the gene ends were 0 bases for V and 6 bases for J; bases not matched to a gene: 4. Germline V gives CDR1 PRHDT, CDR2 FYEKMQ (reference sequence). This CDR3 reads CASSLGRDRDEKLFF. CDR3 coding DNA: TGTGCCAGCAGCTTAGGCCGGGACAGAGATGAAAAACTGTTTTTT. The full variable domain, its missing parts supplied by reference TRBV13 and TRBJ1-4, is AAGVIQSPRHLIKEKRETATLKCYPIPRHDTVYWYQQGPGQDPQFLISFYEKMQSDKGSIPDRFSAQQFSDYHSELNMSSLELGDSALYFCASSLGRDRDEKLFFGSGTQLSVL.

A few counts support this clone. The J gene is TRBJ1-1, the V gene TRBV5-1, with D unclear. The CDR3 is 13 residues long. Germline values: CDR1 SGHRS, CDR2 YFSETQ. The V end lost 0 bases, the J end lost 5 bases, and 8 bases lay between the germline ends. The CDR3: CASSLESATEAFF. CDR3 nucleotide sequence: TGCGCCAGCAGCTTGGAATCGGCAACTGAAGCTTTCTTT.

This chain uses TRBV15 with TRBJ1-6, with D hard to call. The V gene's germline CDR1 is LNHNV and CDR2 YYDKDF (reference sequence). Trimming took off 1 base at V and 7 bases at J, with 2 bases between the two ends. The length of the CDR3 is 12 residues. CDR3 residues: CATSRANSPLHF. CDR3 coding DNA: TGTGCCACCAGCAGAGCGAATTCACCCCTCCACTTT.

The V and J genes are TRBV9 and TRBJ2-7; unclear D gene. The germline CDR1 and CDR2 sequences are SGDLS and YYNGEE. This CDR3 is 13 amino acids long. The V end lost 3 bases, the J end lost 5 bases, and 12 bases lay between the germline ends. The CDR3 loop reads CASSGSKMDEQYF. As DNA, the CDR3 is TGTGCCAGCAGCGGCAGCAAGATGGACGAGCAGTACTTC.

V is TRBV4-2 and J is TRBJ1-1; D is perhaps TRBD1 (5 bases). Trimming removed 3 bases at V and 4 bases at J, with 15 bases between. This CDR3 region has 15 residues. Germline-derived CDR1 and CDR2 are LGHNA and YNFKEQ. The CDR3 region is CASSQNYRGGTEAFF. DNA for the CDR3: TGTGCCAGCAGCCAGAACTATAGGGGCGGCACTGAAGCTTTCTTT.

J is TRBJ1-1 and V is TRBV27; weak D call: TRBD1 (5 bases). Germline CDR1 and CDR2: MNHEY and SMNVEV (reference sequence). V lost 2 bases, J lost 3 bases, and 10 bases lay in between. The CDR3 runs 14 residues. This CDR3 reads CASSLTRDYTEAFF. CDR3 sequence (DNA): TGTGCCAGCAGTTTAACCAGGGATTACACTGAAGCTTTCTTT.

In its sample, this clone was seen once. CDR3 loop: CASRGWEGNTEAFF. DNA of the CDR3: TGTGCCAGCAGGGGTTGGGAGGGGAATACTGAAGCTTTCTTT. This chain connects TRBV2 to TRBJ1-1; D is possibly TRBD1 (5 bases). Looked up from germline, CDR1 is SNHLY and CDR2 is FYNNEI. Trimming pared 6 bases from V and 5 bases from J, leaving 16 bases between. The CDR3 covers 14 residues.

This chain joins TRBV10-3 and TRBJ2-3; 14 bases are a match to TRBD2. The V gene's germline CDR1 is ENHRY and CDR2 SYGVKD. The CDR3 has 16 amino acids. The V segment lost 4 bases and the J segment 3 bases; nucleotides outside the gene matches: 3. The CDR3, as DNA: TGTGCCATCAGTGGCGGGACTAGCGGGAGTACAGATACGCAGTATTTT. Its translation is CAISGGTSGSTDTQYF.

This clone was observed a few times. The CDR3 sequence: CASIVGSGANVLTF. CDR3 bases: TGTGCCAGCATCGTGGGTTCTGGGGCCAACGTCCTGACTTTC. This chain joins TRBV2 and TRBJ2-6; no clear D gene. This CDR3 has 14 amino acids. Trimming pared 7 bases from V and 1 base from J, leaving 8 bases between. CDR1 SNHLY and CDR2 FYNNEI come from the germline V gene.

The chain employs TRBV19 and TRBJ2-3, with D tentatively TRBD1 (5 bases). Looked up from germline, CDR1 is LNHDA and CDR2 is SQIVND (reference sequence). The CDR3 is 15 amino acids. Trimming left V 3 bases short and J 4 bases short, with 14 bases between. The CDR3 bases are TGTGCCAGTAGTATTAACGCCCAAGGGGCAGATACGCAGTATTTT. Its protein product is CASSINAQGADTQYF.

The chain is built from TRBV9 and TRBJ1-4; the D is unclear. CDR1 SGDLS and CDR2 YYNGEE come from the germline V gene. The length of the CDR3 is 15 residues. Trimming pared 4 bases from V and 0 bases from J, leaving 10 bases between. The CDR3 DNA is TGTGCCAGCAGCCCCCCGCCGGCAACTAATGAAAAACTGTTTTTT. Translated, it gives CASSPPPATNEKLFF.

The V and J genes are TRBV5-6 and TRBJ2-1, with D uncertain. The CDR3 is made up of 17 amino acids. V lost 1 base and J lost 5, with 19 bases in between. Germline CDR1 reads SGHDT; CDR2 reads YYEEEE. The CDR3 sequence: CASSLKGFVTQNNEQFF. Written as DNA, the CDR3 is TGTGCCAGCAGCTTGAAGGGATTCGTGACACAGAACAATGAGCAGTTCTTC.

This rearrangement joins TRBV5-1 to TRBJ2-6, with D maybe TRBD1 (6 bases). The CDR3 runs 14 residues. CDR1 is SGHRS and CDR2 is YFSETQ in the germline V gene. The V and J ends lost 5 bases and 4 bases respectively, with 10 bases between them. The CDR3 DNA reads TGCGCCAGCAGTCCAGGGGTCGGGGCCAACGTCCTGACTTTC. Its translation: CASSPGVGANVLTF.